The 24 T cell receptor beta chains below were found in one sample sequenced in a study of blood T cell repertoires in COVID-19. Generated by immunoSEQ multiplex PCR, the TCRdb table keeps only in-frame clones and is missing some. Among 310,000 or so clones listed, about 83% were seen once. The sequenced sample was PBMCs or T cells enriched from blood (not recorded which). These receptors originate from a middle-aged woman who had recovered from COVID-19.

This rearrangement joins TRBV28 to TRBJ2-2; D is uncertain. Per the germline V gene, CDR1 is MDHEN and CDR2 is SYDVKM. This CDR3 is 12 amino acids long. V was trimmed by 10 bases and J by 4 bases, leaving 10 bases between them. CDR3 residues: CATQQSTGELFF. CDR3 bases: TGTGCCACCCAACAGTCCACCGGGGAGCTGTTTTTT.

V and J are TRBV28 and TRBJ1-5; D possibly corresponds to TRBD1 (6 bases). The CDR3 consists of 15 residues. The V end was cut by 7 bases, the J end by 4 bases, with 17 bases between. Germline lookup yields CDR1 MDHEN and CDR2 SYDVKM. The chain's CDR3 is CASTRGGARNQPQHF. The CDR3 DNA sequence: TGTGCCAGCACCCGTGGGGGGGCGAGGAATCAGCCCCAGCATTTT.

The chain joins TRBV7-6 to TRBJ2-2, with D possibly being TRBD2 (5 bases). Germline V gene lookup returns CDR1 SGHVS and CDR2 FNYEAQ. V was trimmed by 1 base and J by 6 bases, leaving 12 bases between them. The CDR3 totals 15 residues. CDR3 bases: TGTGCCAGCAGCTTAGGGGCTGTCGGGGCCGGGGAGCTGTTTTTT. This sequence encodes CASSLGAVGAGELFF.

The rearrangement uses TRBV12-3 or TRBV12-4 and TRBJ1-4, with TRBD1 matching 10 bases. This CDR3 comprises 13 residues. V was pared by 7 bases and J by 7 bases, with 3 bases of the junction left unmatched. The CDR3 sequence: CASMGQGIEKLFF. The CDR3 DNA follows: TGTGCCAGCATGGGACAGGGGATTGAAAAACTGTTTTTT.

This chain links TRBV18 with TRBJ2-2; 13 bases agree with TRBD2. CDR3 size: 19 residues. V lost 3 bases, J lost 5 bases, and 12 bases stayed unmatched. Germline V gene data show CDR1 as KGHSH and CDR2 as LQKENI. CDR3 nucleotides: TGTGCCAGCTCACCGCCGGGACTAGCGGGAACTCGCCGTACCGGGGAGCTGTTTTTT. It encodes CASSPPGLAGTRRTGELFF.

CDR3: CASSHDKIANTGELFF. The CDR3 region has the DNA TGTGCCAGCAGCCATGACAAAATAGCGAACACCGGGGAGCTGTTTTTT. J is TRBJ2-2 and V is TRBV11-1; D gene ambiguous. This CDR3 has 16 residues. Germline V gene sequence: CDR1 SGHAT, CDR2 FQDESV (reference sequence). Trimming removed 5 bases at V and 0 bases at J, with 13 bases between.

This chain joins TRBV5-1 and TRBJ2-7; TRBD2 matches 8 bases. Per germline, CDR1 SGHRS and CDR2 YFSETQ. V trimming: 0 bases; J trimming: 3 bases; junction bases outside the gene matches: 8. The CDR3 has 16 residues. CDR3 nucleotide sequence: TGCGCCAGCAGCTTGGACTCTGCCGGGGGGGTCTACGAGCAGTACTTC. Amino acid sequence: CASSLDSAGGVYEQYF.

There are a few counts of this clone. This CDR3 is CASSFSGGTASGNTIYF. The CDR3 nucleotides are TGTGCCAGCAGCTTCAGTGGAGGGACGGCCTCTGGAAACACCATATATTTT. The rearrangement links TRBV7-2 to TRBJ1-3; a weak D match, TRBD1 (5 bases). CDR3 length equals 17 residues. V lost 3 bases and J lost 0, with 15 bases in between. CDR1 SGHTA and CDR2 FQGNSA come from the germline V gene.

This chain links TRBV28 with TRBJ2-3; 9 bases match TRBD2. The CDR3 has 14 amino acids. Germline CDR1 MDHEN, CDR2 SYDVKM. V trimming: 7 bases; J trimming: 6 bases; junction bases outside the gene matches: 8. Written as DNA, the CDR3 is TGTGCCAGCATGGCGGGAGGGCCACTCGATACGCAGTATTTT. Amino acid sequence: CASMAGGPLDTQYF.

The V call is TRBV2, the J call TRBJ2-5, with TRBD1 matching over 8 bases. The CDR3 runs to 14 residues. The V segment lost 3 bases and the J segment 6 bases; nucleotides outside the gene matches: 6. Germline CDR1 is SNHLY and CDR2 is FYNNEI. The DNA of the CDR3 is TGTGCCAGCAGTGAGGACAGGGCCGTGAAGACCCAGTACTTC. As protein: CASSEDRAVKTQYF.

In this sample, this clone turned up once. The J gene is TRBJ1-4, the V gene TRBV5-1; 10 bases agree with TRBD1. V lost 3 bases and J lost 8; bases outside the gene matches: 7. There are 15 residues in the CDR3. Per the germline V gene, CDR1 is SGHRS and CDR2 is YFSETQ. CDR3 DNA: TGCGCCAGCAGCTCAGACAGGGGGCGAGCGGAAAAACTGTTTTTT. Its translation: CASSSDRGRAEKLFF.

The V gene is TRBV19, the J gene TRBJ2-1, with TRBD2 matching over 15 bases. Germline V gene sequence: CDR1 LNHDA, CDR2 SQIVND (reference sequence). The trim removed 4 bases at V and 10 bases at J, leaving 11 bases unmatched. The CDR3 covers 17 residues. CDR3 protein: CASSTLGLAGGPGEQFF. In DNA, the CDR3 is TGTGCCAGTAGTACCCTAGGACTAGCGGGAGGGCCGGGGGAGCAGTTCTTC.

CDR3 residues: CASSFGTGSGRNEKLFF. The CDR3 DNA sequence: TGTGCCAGCAGCTTTGGGACAGGGAGTGGTCGGAATGAAAAACTGTTTTTT. V gene TRBV11-3 combines with J gene TRBJ1-4; 9 nucleotides agree with TRBD1. Germline V gene data show CDR1 as SGHNT and CDR2 as YENEEA. V shed 3 bases and J 5 bases; nucleotides not matched to a gene: 10. This CDR3 spans 17 amino acids.

The rearrangement joins TRBV3-1 (or the pseudogene TRBV3-2) to TRBJ2-7; 9 bases match TRBD2. V shed 1 base and J 0 bases; nucleotides not matched to a gene: 1. This CDR3 spans 15 amino acids. Germline CDR1 LGHDT, CDR2 YNNKEL (reference sequence). Written as DNA, the CDR3 is TGTGCCAGCAGCCAAGGGACTAGCGTCTCCTACGAGCAGTACTTC. Encoded protein: CASSQGTSVSYEQYF.

The chain is built from TRBV28 and TRBJ1-2, with D maybe TRBD1 (5 bases). This CDR3 is 14 amino acids long. Germline loops: CDR1 MDHEN, CDR2 SYDVKM. V lost 6 bases to trimming and J lost 3 bases, with 14 bases between them. The chain's CDR3 is CASRPTGSHYGYTF. CDR3 coding DNA: TGTGCCAGCAGACCTACAGGTTCTCACTATGGCTACACCTTC.

The gene calls are TRBV15 and TRBJ2-3; the match to TRBD1 covers 9 bases. Germline CDR1 reads LNHNV; CDR2 reads YYDKDF (reference sequence). CDR3 length equals 18 residues. With 0 bases clipped from V and 6 bases from J, the junction kept 13 bases outside the gene matches. The CDR3 nucleotides are TGTGCCACCAGCAGAGATACACACTTACAGGGGGCGCGGGATACGCAGTATTTT. Translating gives CATSRDTHLQGARDTQYF. Together with reference TRBV15 and TRBJ2-3, the CDR3 gives the full variable domain: DAMVIQNPRYQVTQFGKPVTLSCSQTLNHNVMYWYQQKSSQAPKLLFHYYDKDFNNEADTPDNFQSRRPNTSFCFLDIRSPGLGDTAMYLCATSRDTHLQGARDTQYFGPGTRLTVL.

The chain combines TRBV30 with TRBJ2-4, with 7 positions matching TRBD2. V was clipped by 1 base and J by 0 bases; unmatched bases: 3. Germline lookup yields CDR1 GTSNPN and CDR2 SVGIG (reference sequence). This CDR3 comprises 15 residues. CDR3 in amino acids: CAWSEGGLAKNIQYF. In DNA form, the CDR3 reads TGTGCCTGGAGTGAGGGAGGGCTAGCCAAAAACATTCAGTACTTC.

This clone has a handful of counts. The rearrangement uses TRBV7-9 and TRBJ2-5, with 7 bases matching TRBD1. The CDR3 totals 15 residues. Per germline, CDR1 SEHNR and CDR2 FQNEAQ (reference sequence). Trimming removed 1 base from V and 1 base from J; junction bases left unmatched: 3. This CDR3 is CASSLVGTAQETQYF. CDR3 nucleotide sequence: TGTGCCAGCAGCTTAGTTGGGACAGCCCAAGAGACCCAGTACTTC.

The chain couples TRBV27 to TRBJ2-7; 8 bases align to TRBD2. Germline V gene lookup returns CDR1 MNHEY and CDR2 SMNVEV (reference sequence). This CDR3 has 14 residues. With 5 bases clipped from V and 2 bases from J, the junction kept 5 bases outside the gene matches. The CDR3 DNA sequence: TGTGCCAGCAGTCGGGGGGGACACCCCTACGAGCAGTACTTC. This codes for CASSRGGHPYEQYF.

The chain recombines TRBV5-5 with TRBJ2-5, with D possibly matching TRBD1 (6 bases). The V and J ends lost 4 bases and 3 bases respectively, with 13 bases between them. Germline CDR1 is SGHKS and CDR2 is YYEKEE (reference sequence). This CDR3 has 14 amino acids. CDR3 sequence reads: CASSPGRGEETQYF. As DNA, the CDR3 is TGTGCCAGCAGCCCGGGCAGGGGAGAAGAGACCCAGTACTTC.

The chain recombines TRBV19 with TRBJ2-3; 11 nucleotides match TRBD1. The CDR3 covers 14 residues. Losses at the gene ends were 8 bases for V and 4 bases for J; bases not matched to a gene: 5. Germline V CDR1 and CDR2: LNHDA, SQIVND (reference sequence). The CDR3 coding sequence is TGTGCCAGTCGGGACAGGGGGAGTTCAGATACGCAGTATTTT. It is translated as CASRDRGSSDTQYF.

J is TRBJ2-1 and V is TRBV28, with TRBD2 as a possible D gene (5 bases). V dropped 7 bases and J dropped 3 bases, with 16 bases sitting between them. The CDR3 sequence is 15 residues long. CDR1 is MDHEN, CDR2 SYDVKM, per germline. The CDR3 here is CASTDWETNYNEQFF. CDR3 coding DNA: TGTGCCAGCACCGATTGGGAGACCAACTACAATGAGCAGTTCTTC.

V and J are TRBV20-1 and TRBJ2-3; possible D gene TRBD1, 6 bases. The CDR3 consists of 11 residues. The V end was cut by 6 bases, the J end by 8 bases, with 12 bases between. Germline V gene sequence: CDR1 DFQATT, CDR2 SNEGSKA (reference sequence). The CDR3 here is CSAAGGGTQYF. Written as DNA, the CDR3 is TGCAGTGCCGCTGGGGGCGGTACGCAGTATTTT.

The chain uses TRBV14 and TRBJ2-5, with TRBD2 identical over 13 bases. The germline V gene encodes CDR1 SGHDN and CDR2 FVKESK. This CDR3 spans 16 amino acids. The trim removed 2 bases at V and 3 bases at J, leaving 3 bases unmatched. CDR3 nucleotide sequence: TGTGCCAGCAGCCAATTGACTAGCGGGAGGAAAGAGACCCAGTACTTC. It yields the protein CASSQLTSGRKETQYF.